A single sample is the source of the 24 T cell receptor beta chains below, sequenced in a study of radiation and T cells in renal cell carcinoma. Method: immunoSEQ multiplex PCR; TCRdb's copy keeps in-frame clones and lacks some. The data hold 7,200 or so clones, with about two thirds observed a single time. Treatment of the sample: treatment-naive control, cytoreductive nephrectomy. The input for sequencing was tumor tissue, taken from a patient whose treatment was nephrectomy without radiotherapy. The receptors stem from an older woman with renal cell carcinoma.

In DNA form, the CDR3 reads TGTGCCAGCAAACCTAGCTCCGGGACTAGCTACGCCAAAAACATTCAGTACTTC. Protein product: CASKPSSGTSYAKNIQYF. The J gene is TRBJ2-4, the V gene TRBV13; 9 nucleotides line up with TRBD2. V lost 7 bases to trimming and J lost 1 base; unmatched junction nucleotides: 14. The CDR3 runs to 18 residues. Germline V gene lookup returns CDR1 PRHDT and CDR2 FYEKMQ (reference sequence).

This clone rates as medium-sized. The J gene is TRBJ1-5, the V gene TRBV19, with D uncertain. This CDR3 has 17 amino acids. The germline CDR1 and CDR2 sequences are LNHDA and SQIVND (reference sequence). The ends were cut back, 4 bases at V and 1 base at J, with 17 bases in the middle. The CDR3 loop reads CASSKIRSALSNQPQHF. DNA of the CDR3: TGTGCCAGTAGTAAAATAAGAAGCGCTTTGAGCAATCAGCCCCAGCATTTT. The full variable domain, rest sourced from reference TRBV19 and TRBJ1-5, is DGGITQSPKYLFRKEGQNVTLSCEQNLNHDAMYWYRQDPGQGLRLIYYSQIVNDFQKGDIAEGYSVSREKKESFPLTVTSAQKNPTAFYLCASSKIRSALSNQPQHFGDGTRLSIL.

This clone turned up a few times. The chain has TRBV2 and TRBJ1-1, with TRBD1 as a possible D gene (6 bases). Germline V gives CDR1 SNHLY, CDR2 FYNNEI. This CDR3 is 13 amino acids long. V dropped 6 bases and J dropped 4 bases, with 12 bases sitting between them. DNA for the CDR3: TGTGCCAGCAGGGGGGACATGGGCACTGAAGCTTTCTTT. Protein: CASRGDMGTEAFF.

The chain carries TRBV19 and TRBJ2-5; D remains unclear. The germline CDR1 and CDR2 sequences are LNHDA and SQIVND (reference sequence). The germline V and J ends were trimmed by 5 bases and 7 bases, with 14 bases remaining between them. CDR3 length: 13 amino acids. This chain's CDR3 is CASSGEDLGTQYF. The CDR3 bases are TGTGCCAGTAGTGGAGAGGACCTGGGGACCCAGTACTTC.

This clone has only a few counts. This chain uses TRBV18 with TRBJ2-2; D is possibly TRBD1 or TRBD2 (6 bases each). This CDR3 region has 13 residues. Trimming left V 3 bases short and J 7 bases short, with 9 bases between. The germline V gene has CDR1 KGHSH and CDR2 LQKENI. The CDR3 loop is CASSPEGVGELFF. The CDR3, as DNA: TGTGCCAGCTCACCGGAGGGGGTCGGGGAGCTGTTTTTT. The whole variable domain, remainder taken from reference TRBV18 and TRBJ2-2, is NAGVMQNPRHLVRRRGQEARLRCSPMKGHSHVYWYRQLPEEGLKFMVYLQKENIIDESGMPKERFSAEFPKEGPSILRIQQVVRGDSAAYFCASSPEGVGELFFGEGSRLTVL.

The chain recombines TRBV4-2 with TRBJ1-3, with a possible D match to TRBD1 (5 bases). Trimming removed 4 bases at V and 2 bases at J, with 18 bases between. Per germline, CDR1 LGHNA and CDR2 YNFKEQ. The CDR3 runs to 17 residues. The CDR3 protein is CASSRPQDTRPGNTIYF. For the CDR3, the DNA is TGTGCCAGCAGCCGGCCTCAGGACACGAGACCTGGAAACACCATATATTTT.

In this sample, this clone turned up a few times. The rearrangement links TRBV6-1 to TRBJ2-3; TRBD1 or TRBD2 may be the D gene (5 bases each). The CDR3 is 13 residues long. Trimming stripped 10 bases from V and 5 bases from J, with 16 bases between. Looked up from germline, CDR1 is MNHNS and CDR2 is SASEGT. The CDR3 reads CATEGPPGDTQYF. In DNA, the CDR3 is TGTGCCACTGAGGGACCTCCGGGAGATACGCAGTATTTT.

CDR3 DNA sequence: TGTGCCAGTAGTGAGACCTCGACAGGGAACACTGAAGCTTTCTTT. Its protein product is CASSETSTGNTEAFF. V is TRBV19 and J is TRBJ1-1, with D possibly matching TRBD1 (6 bases). Trimming left V 5 bases short and J 1 base short, with 14 bases between. The CDR3 is made up of 15 amino acids. Per germline, CDR1 LNHDA and CDR2 SQIVND (reference sequence).

This clone was seen a handful of times. V usage is TRBV5-1 and J usage is TRBJ2-1; no firm D call. The V gene's germline CDR1 is SGHRS and CDR2 YFSETQ. Trimming stripped 0 bases from V and 10 bases from J, with 5 bases between. This CDR3 spans 11 amino acids. CDR3 sequence (DNA): TGCGCCAGCAGCTTGGATAGGGAGCAGTTCTTC. It is translated as CASSLDREQFF.

The chain employs TRBV6-1 and TRBJ1-4, with 8 bases fitting TRBD1. Germline-derived CDR1 and CDR2 are MNHNS and SASEGT. The CDR3 is 14 amino acids. The J segment lost 0 bases and the V segment lost 6 bases, leaving 0 bases of the junction unmatched. The CDR3 region is CASRTGATNEKLFF. The CDR3 coding sequence is TGTGCCAGCAGGACAGGGGCAACTAATGAAAAACTGTTTTTT.

The V call is TRBV5-4, the J call TRBJ2-7; tentative D call: TRBD2 (5 bases). Per germline, CDR1 SGHNT and CDR2 YYREEE (reference sequence). V lost 0 bases and J lost 0, with 10 bases in between. The CDR3 runs 15 residues. The CDR3 DNA is TGTGCCAGCAGCTTGGGGGTGGCGGGCTCCTACGAGCAGTACTTC. It codes for CASSLGVAGSYEQYF.

V and J are TRBV30 and TRBJ1-5, with 10 bases lining up with TRBD1. Germline assignment: CDR1 GTSNPN and CDR2 SVGIG (reference sequence). The CDR3 has 15 amino acids. V was pared by 2 bases and J by 6 bases, with 7 bases of the junction left unmatched. CDR3 coding DNA: TGTGCCTGGAGTACCGGGACAGGGGTGGGTCAGCCCCAGCATTTT. This codes for CAWSTGTGVGQPQHF.

The chain joins TRBV30 to TRBJ1-2, with D uncertain. V dropped 5 bases and J dropped 7 bases, with 17 bases sitting between them. Germline V CDR1 and CDR2: GTSNPN, SVGIG (reference sequence). CDR3 length: 13 amino acids. Written as DNA, the CDR3 is TGTGCCTGGTCAAGAGAGGGATCGGGTGGCTACACCTTC. This gives the protein CAWSREGSGGYTF.

The table lists this clone with a few counts. The rearrangement uses TRBV7-8 and TRBJ1-1, with 8 bases aligning to TRBD1. V lost 5 bases to trimming and J lost 1 base; unmatched junction nucleotides: 6. Germline CDR1 SGHVS, CDR2 FQNEAQ. The length of the CDR3 is 15 residues. The CDR3 sequence is CASSAPGGRNTEAFF. CDR3 coding DNA: TGTGCCAGCAGCGCCCCAGGGGGCAGGAACACTGAAGCTTTCTTT.

V and J are TRBV19 and TRBJ1-4, with 8 nucleotides matching TRBD1. V was clipped by 7 bases and J by 7 bases; unmatched bases: 8. This CDR3 has 14 residues. The germline V gene has CDR1 LNHDA and CDR2 SQIVND (reference sequence). The CDR3 spells CASTRDRGSEKLFF. In DNA form, the CDR3 reads TGTGCCAGTACCCGCGACAGGGGAAGTGAAAAACTGTTTTTT.

V and J are TRBV2 and TRBJ1-1, with 12 bases identical to TRBD1. This CDR3 is built from 14 residues. Germline V gene data show CDR1 as SNHLY and CDR2 as FYNNEI. V was pared by 7 bases and J by 4 bases, with 4 bases of the junction left unmatched. CDR3 sequence reads: CASMGQGAGTEAFF. The CDR3 nucleotides are TGTGCCAGCATGGGACAGGGGGCGGGCACTGAAGCTTTCTTT.

In its sample, this clone is medium-sized. The V and J genes are TRBV19 and TRBJ2-5, with a weak D call TRBD1 (6 bases). The germline V gene has CDR1 LNHDA and CDR2 SQIVND (reference sequence). The CDR3 has 15 amino acids. Between the trimmed V and J ends, which lost 4 bases and 0 bases, there was a span of 12 bases. CDR3 DNA: TGTGCCAGTAGTACCGGGACATCTTACCAAGAGACCCAGTACTTC. Residues: CASSTGTSYQETQYF. Combining the CDR3 with reference TRBV19 and TRBJ2-5 gives the whole variable domain DGGITQSPKYLFRKEGQNVTLSCEQNLNHDAMYWYRQDPGQGLRLIYYSQIVNDFQKGDIAEGYSVSREKKESFPLTVTSAQKNPTAFYLCASSTGTSYQETQYFGPGTRLLVL.

This clone was recorded a few times. This rearrangement joins TRBV5-5 to TRBJ1-4; no reliable D call. There are 15 residues in the CDR3. Between the trimmed V and J ends, which lost 5 bases and 0 bases, there was a span of 11 bases. The germline V gene has CDR1 SGHKS and CDR2 YYEKEE (reference sequence). Here the CDR3 DNA reads TGTGCCAGCAGTTTCGACGGAGCAACTAATGAAAAACTGTTTTTT. Translated, it gives CASSFDGATNEKLFF.

This clone was picked up one time. The chain uses TRBV19 and TRBJ1-5; D is perhaps TRBD1 (6 bases). The CDR3 is 13 amino acids. The germline V gene has CDR1 LNHDA and CDR2 SQIVND (reference sequence). Trimming left V 6 bases short and J 5 bases short, with 11 bases between. DNA for the CDR3: TGTGCCAGTAGCCGACAGGATTATCAGCCCCAGCATTTT. Its translation: CASSRQDYQPQHF.

This clone was recorded only once. CDR3 bases: TGTGCCAGCAGCCAGACTAGCGGGGGGGCGGAGACCCAGTACTTC. Its protein is CASSQTSGGAETQYF. This chain uses TRBV5-4 with TRBJ2-5; 14 positions agree with TRBD2. V was clipped by 4 bases and J by 5 bases; unmatched bases: 4. Germline assignment: CDR1 SGHNT and CDR2 YYREEE (reference sequence). There are 15 residues in the CDR3.

The CDR3 loop is CASSFPGSNGYTF. In DNA form, the CDR3 reads TGTGCCAGCAGCTTCCCAGGGTCCAATGGCTACACCTTC. The V call is TRBV7-9, the J call TRBJ1-2; possible D gene TRBD1, 5 bases. Germline V gives CDR1 SEHNR, CDR2 FQNEAQ (reference sequence). V lost 3 bases and J 6 bases, leaving 11 bases between the germline ends. This CDR3 is built from 13 residues.

A few counts support this clone. The chain recombines TRBV11-3 with TRBJ1-2; 11 positions agree with TRBD1. The germline CDR1 and CDR2 sequences are SGHNT and YENEEA. There are 17 residues in the CDR3. With 0 bases clipped from V and 0 bases from J, the junction kept 3 bases outside the gene matches. DNA for the CDR3: TGTGCCAGCAGCTTAGATGGGACAGGGGGTTCTAACTATGGCTACACCTTC. Translating gives CASSLDGTGGSNYGYTF.

This clone was observed a few times. The V call is TRBV9, the J call TRBJ2-2; possibly TRBD2 for D (6 bases). This CDR3 comprises 15 residues. Trimming removed 0 bases from V and 5 bases from J, with 11 bases in between. Germline CDR1 is SGDLS and CDR2 is YYNGEE. The DNA of the CDR3 is TGTGCCAGCAGCGTAGAGATAGCGGCGACCGGGGAGCTGTTTTTT. It is translated as CASSVEIAATGELFF.

This chain connects TRBV5-1 to TRBJ1-1, with a weak D call TRBD1 (5 bases). The germline V gene encodes CDR1 SGHRS and CDR2 YFSETQ. The CDR3 runs to 14 residues. Trimming took 2 bases from V and 1 from J, leaving 9 bases between them. CDR3 loop: CASSLDGGNTEAFF. In DNA, the CDR3 is TGCGCCAGCAGCTTAGATGGGGGGAACACTGAAGCTTTCTTT.